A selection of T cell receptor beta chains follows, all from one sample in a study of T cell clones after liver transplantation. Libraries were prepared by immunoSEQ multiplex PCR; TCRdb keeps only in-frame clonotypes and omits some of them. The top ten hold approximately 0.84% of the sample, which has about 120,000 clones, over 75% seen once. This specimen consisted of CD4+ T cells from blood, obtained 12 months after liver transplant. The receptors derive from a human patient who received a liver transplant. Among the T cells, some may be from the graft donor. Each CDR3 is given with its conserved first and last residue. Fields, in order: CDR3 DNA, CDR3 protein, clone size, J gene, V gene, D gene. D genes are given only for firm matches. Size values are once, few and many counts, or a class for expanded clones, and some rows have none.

CDR3nt: TGTGCCAGCAGGGTATTCCAAGAGACCCAGTACTTC; CDR3aa: CASRVFQETQYF; abundance: once; j_gene: TRBJ2-5; v_gene: TRBV2; d_gene: -
CDR3nt: TGTGCCACCAGCACCCCTGACAGGGGGACTGAAGCTTTCTTT; CDR3aa: CATSTPDRGTEAFF; abundance: -; j_gene: TRBJ1-1; v_gene: TRBV15; d_gene: TRBD1
CDR3nt: TGTGCCAGCAGTGCGGCGAAGGAGACCCAGTACTTC; CDR3aa: CASSAAKETQYF; abundance: once; j_gene: TRBJ2-5; v_gene: TRBV2; d_gene: -
CDR3nt: TGTGCCACCAGCAGAGGTGGGACTAGCGGGGCATACGAGCAGTACTTC; CDR3aa: CATSRGGTSGAYEQYF; abundance: -; j_gene: TRBJ2-7; v_gene: TRBV15; d_gene: TRBD2
CDR3nt: TGTGCCAGCAGCGTTAAACCTAGCGGCAATGAGCAGTTCTTC; CDR3aa: CASSVKPSGNEQFF; abundance: -; j_gene: TRBJ2-1; v_gene: TRBV9; d_gene: TRBD2
CDR3nt: TGTGCCAGCAGCTTAGCGACGACAGCCTCTGGAAACACCATATATTTT; CDR3aa: CASSLATTASGNTIYF; abundance: -; j_gene: TRBJ1-3; v_gene: TRBV7-2; d_gene: -
CDR3nt: TGTGCCTGGAGTGAGACAGGGGGCACACATAACTATGGCTACACCTTC; CDR3aa: CAWSETGGTHNYGYTF; abundance: -; j_gene: TRBJ1-2; v_gene: TRBV30; d_gene: TRBD1
CDR3nt: TGTGCCAGCAGCTTAGCAGGACAGGGGGAGACCCAGTACTTC; CDR3aa: CASSLAGQGETQYF; abundance: -; j_gene: TRBJ2-5; v_gene: TRBV7-6; d_gene: TRBD1
CDR3nt: TGCGCCAGCAGTGGGGGGCCGAACGAGCAGTACTTC; CDR3aa: CASSGGPNEQYF; abundance: -; j_gene: TRBJ2-7; v_gene: TRBV10-2; d_gene: -
CDR3nt: TGTGCCAGTAGTATGGGAAACTCTGGAAACACCATATATTTT; CDR3aa: CASSMGNSGNTIYF; abundance: -; j_gene: TRBJ1-3; v_gene: TRBV19; d_gene: -
CDR3nt: TGTGCCAGCAGTTTACCCACAGGGGGCGCGTACGAGCAGTACTTC; CDR3aa: CASSLPTGGAYEQYF; abundance: once; j_gene: TRBJ2-7; v_gene: TRBV28; d_gene: TRBD1
CDR3nt: TGTGCCAGCAGTTACTCGAGCGGGACAGGTGCCAATGAGCAGTTCTTC; CDR3aa: CASSYSSGTGANEQFF; abundance: -; j_gene: TRBJ2-1; v_gene: TRBV6-5; d_gene: -
CDR3nt: TGTGCCAGCAGCTTAATGGCCCCCGGGACTAGCGGGAGGGAGACCCAGTACTTC; CDR3aa: CASSLMAPGTSGRETQYF; abundance: -; j_gene: TRBJ2-5; v_gene: TRBV7-3; d_gene: TRBD2
CDR3nt: TGTGCCAGCAGTGAAGACGGCTTGGGGGAGCTGTTTTTT; CDR3aa: CASSEDGLGELFF; abundance: once; j_gene: TRBJ2-2; v_gene: TRBV25-1; d_gene: -
CDR3nt: TGTGCCAGCAGCTTAACAGGGGACAATGAGCAGTTCTTC; CDR3aa: CASSLTGDNEQFF; abundance: -; j_gene: TRBJ2-1; v_gene: TRBV11-2; d_gene: TRBD1
CDR3nt: TGTGCCAGCAGCCCCCTGGTCAGCTCAGAAACCGGGGAGCTGTTTTTT; CDR3aa: CASSPLVSSETGELFF; abundance: -; j_gene: TRBJ2-2; v_gene: TRBV14; d_gene: -
CDR3nt: TGCAGCGTTGACGCAGGAAAGGGCACTGAAGCTTTCTTT; CDR3aa: CSVDAGKGTEAFF; abundance: -; j_gene: TRBJ1-1; v_gene: TRBV29-1; d_gene: -
CDR3nt: TGTGCCAGCTTTGAGGGAATCGGGGAGCTGTTTTTT; CDR3aa: CASFEGIGELFF; abundance: -; j_gene: TRBJ2-2; v_gene: TRBV6-1; d_gene: -
CDR3nt: TGTGCCACCGGGCCCCGGCGACAGGGAATGAACACCGGGGAGCTGTTTTTT; CDR3aa: CATGPRRQGMNTGELFF; abundance: -; j_gene: TRBJ2-2; v_gene: TRBV27; d_gene: TRBD1
CDR3nt: TGCGCCAGCAGCGTAAGACAGGGGGGCAACACTGAAGCTTTCTTT; CDR3aa: CASSVRQGGNTEAFF; abundance: -; j_gene: TRBJ1-1; v_gene: TRBV5-1; d_gene: TRBD1
CDR3nt: TGTGCCAGCAGTCTCCGCTGGACCGGGGAGCTGTTTTTT; CDR3aa: CASSLRWTGELFF; abundance: -; j_gene: TRBJ2-2; v_gene: TRBV27; d_gene: -
CDR3nt: TGTGCCAGCAGCCAAGGACTAAACACCGGGGAGCTGTTTTTT; CDR3aa: CASSQGLNTGELFF; abundance: -; j_gene: TRBJ2-2; v_gene: TRBV27; d_gene: -
CDR3nt: TGCGCCAGCAGCTTGGAGGCCAGCTGGGCCTCTGGAAACACCATATATTTT; CDR3aa: CASSLEASWASGNTIYF; abundance: -; j_gene: TRBJ1-3; v_gene: TRBV5-1; d_gene: -
CDR3nt: TGTGCCAGTAGTACCTCTAGGAGCACTGAAGCTTTCTTT; CDR3aa: CASSTSRSTEAFF; abundance: -; j_gene: TRBJ1-1; v_gene: TRBV19; d_gene: -
CDR3nt: TGTGCCAGCTCCGCAGTCACTAGCACAGATACGCAGTATTTT; CDR3aa: CASSAVTSTDTQYF; abundance: -; j_gene: TRBJ2-3; v_gene: TRBV6-6; d_gene: -
CDR3nt: TGTGCCAGCAGTCGCGGACAGCATAGCAATCAGCCCCAGCATTTT; CDR3aa: CASSRGQHSNQPQHF; abundance: -; j_gene: TRBJ1-5; v_gene: TRBV6-5; d_gene: -
CDR3nt: TGTGCCAGTAGTATAGCGGCAGGGGGCTTGCAGCCCCAGCATTTT; CDR3aa: CASSIAAGGLQPQHF; abundance: -; j_gene: TRBJ1-5; v_gene: TRBV19; d_gene: TRBD1